The rows below give T cell receptor beta chains drawn from one sample of a study of blood T cells in healthy people across ages. In TCRdb, the 5' RACE reads were re-called with MiXCR into one record per CDR3 protein. In the table there are about 810,000 distinct CDR3 sequences, around 36% of which are singletons. Sequencing input: blood. All receptors come from a man aged 18 to 30 in good health. Each CDR3 is given with its conserved first and last residue. D genes are given only for firm matches. The listing skips clone size in some rows; elsewhere it reads once, few, many or a size class.

v_gene	d_gene	abundance	j_gene	CDR3nt	CDR3aa
TRBV6-2/TRBV6-3	TRBD1	-	TRBJ2-2	TGTGCCAGCAGTTACCGGGACAGGGCGTCTCCCAACACCGGGGAGCTGTTTTTT	CASSYRDRASPNTGELFF
TRBV4-1	TRBD1	-	TRBJ1-2	TGCGCCAGCAGCCAAGAAAGGGGGCCAGCTGGCTACACCTTC	CASSQERGPAGYTF
TRBV10-3	-	-	TRBJ2-3	TGTGCCACTAACCCGACTAGTCAAGATACGCAGTATTTT	CATNPTSQDTQYF
TRBV20-1	TRBD2	many	TRBJ2-7	TGCAGTGCTACAGGGAGGGCCTACGAGCAGTACTTC	CSATGRAYEQYF
TRBV4-3	-	many	TRBJ2-3	TGCGCCAGCAGCCAGGGGAAATACGCTAGGGATACGCAGTATTTT	CASSQGKYARDTQYF
TRBV7-9	-	-	TRBJ2-7	TGTGCCAGCAGCTTAGTTGATGTTGAGCAGTACTTC	CASSLVDVEQYF
TRBV9	-	few	TRBJ1-2	TGTGCCAGCAGCTCGAGTTACAGGGTTCTGAACTATGGCTACACCTTC	CASSSSYRVLNYGYTF
TRBV2	TRBD1	-	TRBJ1-1	TGTGCCAGCAGTGAAACTAAGGGGGCGAACACTGAAGCTTTCTTT	CASSETKGANTEAFF
TRBV10-3	-	few	TRBJ1-2	TGTGCCATCAGTGCTCAGGGGATGGTTAAAGGCTACACCTTC	CAISAQGMVKGYTF
TRBV4-2	TRBD1	-	TRBJ2-6	TGTGCCAGCAGCATTCGGGACAGGGTCCCTGGGGCCAACGTCCTGACTTTC	CASSIRDRVPGANVLTF
TRBV4-2	-	-	TRBJ2-1	TGTGCCAGCAGCCGGAAGTCACCAGGGGATGAGCAGTTCTTC	CASSRKSPGDEQFF
TRBV18	TRBD1	few	TRBJ2-7	TGTGCCAGCTCACTAACAGGACAGGGCTATGACGAGCAGTACTTC	CASSLTGQGYDEQYF
TRBV20-1	TRBD1	many	TRBJ2-7	TGCAGTGCTAGCGTGACAGGGTTGGGGTACGAGCAGTACTTC	CSASVTGLGYEQYF
TRBV2	-	-	TRBJ2-1	TGTGCCAGCATTGGAAGGCCGGCCGTATCCACCTACGAGCAGTTCTTC	CASIGRPAVSTYEQFF
TRBV5-1	TRBD2	-	TRBJ2-1	TGCGCCAGCACCCCCGAAGTAGCGGGGGACAATGAGCAGTTCTTC	CASTPEVAGDNEQFF
TRBV18	TRBD1	few	TRBJ2-3	TGTGCCAGCTCACCGGACAGGGGAGTCACAGATACGCAGTATTTT	CASSPDRGVTDTQYF
TRBV7-6	-	many	TRBJ2-7	TGTGCCAGCAGCTTAGGGGCAGTTTACGAGCAGTACTTC	CASSLGAVYEQYF
TRBV14	TRBD2	many	TRBJ2-1	TGTGCCAGCAGCATAACTAGCGGGGGGCCCTCTGAGCAGTTCTTC	CASSITSGGPSEQFF
TRBV20-1	TRBD1	few	TRBJ1-5	TGCAGTGCTAGGCGCTCAAACAGGGGGGATCAGCCCCAGCATTTT	CSARRSNRGDQPQHF
TRBV10-3	-	-	TRBJ2-4	TGTGCCATCAGTAAGAGACAAGGCCTTGGACTTAAAAACATTCAGTACTTC	CAISKRQGLGLKNIQYF
TRBV20-1	-	many	TRBJ2-5	TGCAGTGCTGGCCCCGAGCCCTACCAAGAGACCCAGTACTTC	CSAGPEPYQETQYF
TRBV20-1	-	-	TRBJ2-1	TGCAGTGCTAGTCATCAGGGGCGGAATGAGCAGTTCTTC	CSASHQGRNEQFF
TRBV12-3/TRBV12-4	-	-	TRBJ2-2	TGTGCCAGCAGTGGCGGGGAGCTGTTTTTT	CASSGGELFF
TRBV18	-	-	TRBJ2-1	TGTGCCAGCTCACGTACTCAGAACAATGAGCAGTTCTTC	CASSRTQNNEQFF
TRBV6-2/TRBV6-3	TRBD2	-	TRBJ2-3	TGTGCCAGCAGTTACTCTACTAGCGGGGGGAGCACAGATACGCAGTATTTT	CASSYSTSGGSTDTQYF
TRBV18	TRBD1	-	TRBJ2-7	TGTGCCGGCTCACCGCCGACAGGGAATCGGTACGAGCAGTACTTC	CAGSPPTGNRYEQYF
TRBV4-1	TRBD1	-	TRBJ1-2	TGCGCCAGCAGCCAACCCCGGAGGGGGCGCGGGTATGGCTACACCTTC	CASSQPRRGRGYGYTF
TRBV11-2	TRBD1	few	TRBJ1-1	TGTGCCAGCGCCCCCGGGACAGCGAACACTGAAGCTTTCTTT	CASAPGTANTEAFF
TRBV2	-	-	TRBJ1-6	TGTGCCAGCAGTGGCGGCTTGGGGTCACCCCTCCACTTT	CASSGGLGSPLHF
TRBV6-5	TRBD1	-	TRBJ1-2	TGTGCCAGCAGCAAAGGGGGCACCTATGGCTACACCTTC	CASSKGGTYGYTF
TRBV20-1	-	few	TRBJ2-7	TGCAGTGCTAGAGCCCAGTCTCCCTACGAGCAGTACTTC	CSARAQSPYEQYF
TRBV12-3/TRBV12-4	-	many	TRBJ2-3	TGTGCCAGCAGTTCCTTCTCAGATACGCAGTATTTT	CASSSFSDTQYF
TRBV5-1	-	few	TRBJ2-5	TGCGCCAGCAGCTTGGGTCGGAGGCACGACCAAGAGACCCAGTACTTC	CASSLGRRHDQETQYF
TRBV6-2/TRBV6-3	TRBD1	few	TRBJ2-3	TGTGCCAGCATTGACGACAGGGACCGACCTAATACGCAGTATTTT	CASIDDRDRPNTQYF
TRBV5-1	TRBD2	-	TRBJ2-5	TGCGCCAGCAGCCTCGTCGGGGGGGGCCTCGATGAGCAGTACTTC	CASSLVGGGLDEQYF
TRBV4-2	-	once	TRBJ1-1	TGTGCCAGCAGCCAAGAGATAGGGGAGAACACTGAAGCTTTCTTT	CASSQEIGENTEAFF
TRBV5-1	-	-	TRBJ1-1	TGCGCCAGCAGGACGACAGGGAACACTGAAGCTTTCTTT	CASRTTGNTEAFF
TRBV12-3/TRBV12-4	-	-	TRBJ1-5	TGTGCCAGCAGTTTGGGCGGGGGGTGGGGCAATCAGCCCCAGCATTTT	CASSLGGGWGNQPQHF
TRBV28	-	few	TRBJ2-2	TGTGCCAGCAGTTCGCCAGGGGACACCGGGGAGCTGTTTTTT	CASSSPGDTGELFF
TRBV12-3/TRBV12-4	-	few	TRBJ1-5	TGTGCCAGCACCCTCGGCGGGGGGCTTGGCAATCAGCCCCAGCATTTT	CASTLGGGLGNQPQHF
TRBV15	-	-	TRBJ2-3	TGTGCCACCAGCAGGGCAGGGGGGACAGATACGCAGTATTTT	CATSRAGGTDTQYF